This is a list of T cell receptor beta chains from one sample in a study of blood T cell repertoires in COVID-19. The data were produced by immunoSEQ multiplex PCR, yet TCRdb's version contains in-frame clones alone and is incomplete. The profile shows about 240,000 clones, approximately 78% of them singletons. What was sequenced was peripheral blood. The receptors derive from a woman aged 60-75 years with active or convalescent COVID-19. Both conserved end residues are part of each CDR3. A D gene is named only where the DNA matches it firmly. A row's size may be missing; if present it is once, few, many or a size class.

TRBJ1-6	TRBD1	TRBV4-3	-	CASSLSRQGNSPLHF	TGCGCCAGCAGTCTGTCCCGACAGGGAAATTCACCCCTCCACTTT
TRBJ1-3	-	TRBV5-1	few	CASSFDAGYSGNTIYF	TGCGCCAGCAGCTTTGATGCGGGATACTCTGGAAACACCATATATTTT
TRBJ2-3	TRBD2	TRBV7-8	-	CASSFLSTSGGTDTQYF	TGTGCCAGCAGCTTCCTTTCGACTAGCGGGGGGACCGATACGCAGTATTTT
TRBJ1-2	TRBD1	TRBV7-6	-	CASSTGQGKGYTF	TGTGCCAGCAGCACGGGACAGGGAAAAGGCTACACCTTC
TRBJ1-5	TRBD1	TRBV4-1	-	CASSQGGQGRGQPQHF	TGCGCCAGCAGCCAAGGTGGACAGGGAAGGGGACAGCCCCAGCATTTT
TRBJ2-2	TRBD2	TRBV3-1/TRBV3-2	-	CASGGGAIGELFF	TGTGCCAGCGGCGGGGGGGCGATCGGGGAGCTGTTTTTT
TRBJ1-2	-	TRBV5-6	few	CASSLYGYGYTF	TGTGCCAGCAGCTTGTACGGCTATGGCTACACCTTC
TRBJ1-5	TRBD1	TRBV28	-	CASSRGQLNQPQHF	TGTGCCAGCAGCCGGGGACAGCTAAATCAGCCCCAGCATTTT
TRBJ2-4	-	TRBV3-1/TRBV3-2	-	CASSQDLQGFLIAKNIQYF	TGTGCCAGCAGCCAAGATTTGCAGGGGTTCTTGATAGCCAAAAACATTCAGTACTTC
TRBJ2-7	-	TRBV12-1	-	CASPPFRDRQYEQYF	TGTGCCAGCCCTCCCTTCCGGGACAGGCAATACGAGCAGTACTTC
TRBJ1-1	-	TRBV5-4	-	CASSFNRAATEAFF	TGTGCCAGCAGCTTCAACAGGGCGGCTACTGAAGCTTTCTTT
TRBJ2-5	-	TRBV11-2	-	CASSLDSLVQETQYF	TGTGCCAGCAGCTTAGATTCCCTAGTCCAAGAGACCCAGTACTTC
TRBJ2-3	TRBD2	TRBV3-1/TRBV3-2	few	CASSQYTSGDPDTQYF	TGTGCCAGCAGCCAATACACTAGCGGGGACCCAGATACGCAGTATTTT
TRBJ2-3	TRBD2	TRBV11-2	-	CASSLRLAGGADTQYF	TGTGCCAGCAGCTTACGGCTAGCGGGGGGGGCCGATACGCAGTATTTT
TRBJ1-6	-	TRBV7-3	once	CASSLRGASYNSPLHF	TGTGCCAGCAGCTTACGGGGGGCCTCCTATAATTCACCCCTCCACTTT
TRBJ2-5	TRBD2	TRBV18	once	CASSPRGGPQETQYF	TGTGCCAGCTCACCACGGGGGGGTCCTCAAGAGACCCAGTACTTC
TRBJ2-1	TRBD1	TRBV6-5	-	CASRPRTGPYNEQFF	TGTGCCAGCAGACCTCGGACAGGCCCCTACAATGAGCAGTTCTTC
TRBJ1-2	-	TRBV9	-	CASSTLGGVGYGYTF	TGTGCCAGCAGCACTCTTGGAGGGGTTGGCTATGGCTACACCTTC
TRBJ1-5	-	TRBV7-9	few	CASSLMGGDQPQHF	TGTGCCAGCAGCCTCATGGGGGGAGATCAGCCCCAGCATTTT
TRBJ2-4	TRBD1	TRBV7-2	-	CASSRDRGQIAKNIQYF	TGTGCCAGCAGCCGGGACAGGGGGCAAATAGCCAAAAACATTCAGTACTTC
TRBJ2-2	-	TRBV7-6	few	CASSSRAGLNTGELFF	TGTGCCAGCAGCTCCCGGGCGGGGTTGAACACCGGGGAGCTGTTTTTT
TRBJ1-6	-	TRBV19	-	CASSAQQVYNSPLHF	TGTGCCAGTAGTGCCCAACAAGTTTATAATTCACCCCTCCACTTT